A selection of T cell receptor beta chains follows, all from one sample in a study of vaccination and CD4 T cells after COVID-19. These receptors are not linked to any known antigen. TCRdb ran MiXCR on the PCR reads and lists one entry per CDR3 protein. The repertoire includes 20,000 or so distinct CDR3 sequences, 47% of them detected once, and roughly 12% sits in the top ten. Sequences were obtained from cultured CD4+ T cells from blood. The receptors originated from a human donor with COVID-19. Both conserved end residues are part of each CDR3. D genes are given only for firm matches. Not every row has a clone size; where given, it reads once, few, many or a size class.

j_gene: TRBJ2-7; d_gene: TRBD2; abundance: .; len: 15; v_gene: TRBV6-1; CDR3aa: CASRATGTSRGEQYF; CDR3nt: TGTGCCAGCAGGGCGACCGGGACTAGCAGGGGCGAGCAGTACTTC
j_gene: TRBJ2-3; d_gene: TRBD2; abundance: .; len: 17; v_gene: TRBV9; CDR3aa: CASSVVPPPTSADTQYF; CDR3nt: TGTGCCAGCAGCGTAGTTCCCCCCCCGACTAGCGCAGATACGCAGTATTTT
j_gene: TRBJ1-6; d_gene: .; abundance: few; len: 17; v_gene: TRBV6-1; CDR3aa: CASSDALGSSYNSPLHF; CDR3nt: TGTGCCAGCAGTGATGCACTTGGGAGCTCCTATAATTCACCCCTCCACTTT
j_gene: TRBJ1-1; d_gene: .; abundance: .; len: 16; v_gene: TRBV5-6; CDR3aa: CASSSRGGGRIAEAFF; CDR3nt: TGTGCCAGCAGCTCGAGGGGAGGGGGACGAATAGCTGAAGCTTTCTTT
j_gene: TRBJ1-4; d_gene: .; abundance: .; len: 13; v_gene: TRBV12-3/TRBV12-4; CDR3aa: CASSLGSGEKLFF; CDR3nt: TGTGCCAGCAGTTTAGGCTCGGGAGAAAAACTGTTTTTT
j_gene: TRBJ1-2; d_gene: .; abundance: .; len: 14; v_gene: TRBV7-3; CDR3aa: CASSYDSQNYGYTF; CDR3nt: TGTGCCAGCAGCTATGACAGCCAAAACTATGGCTACACCTTC
j_gene: TRBJ1-6; d_gene: .; abundance: .; len: 15; v_gene: TRBV4-1; CDR3aa: CASSQEAREDSPLHF; CDR3nt: TGCGCCAGCAGCCAAGAGGCCAGGGAGGATTCACCCCTCCACTTT
j_gene: TRBJ2-3; d_gene: .; abundance: .; len: 14; v_gene: TRBV12-3/TRBV12-4; CDR3aa: CASSLVSRTDTQYF; CDR3nt: TGTGCCAGCAGTTTAGTCTCACGCACAGATACGCAGTATTTT
j_gene: TRBJ2-2; d_gene: .; abundance: .; len: 14; v_gene: TRBV5-4; CDR3aa: CASSLAKFPGELFF; CDR3nt: TGTGCCAGCAGCTTGGCCAAGTTCCCCGGGGAGCTGTTTTTT
j_gene: TRBJ1-5; d_gene: .; abundance: few; len: 14; v_gene: TRBV20-1; CDR3aa: CSALPDYSNQPQHF; CDR3nt: TGCAGTGCCCTCCCGGACTATAGCAATCAGCCCCAGCATTTT
j_gene: TRBJ1-1; d_gene: .; abundance: .; len: 14; v_gene: TRBV19; CDR3aa: CASSLGRMNTEAFF; CDR3nt: TGTGCCAGTAGTTTAGGACGGATGAACACTGAAGCTTTCTTT
j_gene: TRBJ2-5; d_gene: .; abundance: .; len: 15; v_gene: TRBV11-2; CDR3aa: CASSSPGALQETQYF; CDR3nt: TGTGCCAGCAGCTCCCCCGGGGCCTTGCAAGAGACCCAGTACTTC
j_gene: TRBJ1-3; d_gene: .; abundance: .; len: 15; v_gene: TRBV7-9; CDR3aa: CASSLALGSGNTIYF; CDR3nt: TGTGCCAGCAGCTTAGCGTTAGGATCTGGAAACACCATATATTTT
j_gene: TRBJ2-5; d_gene: TRBD2; abundance: few; len: 18; v_gene: TRBV7-6; CDR3aa: CASSLEPGLAGGGETQYF; CDR3nt: TGTGCCAGCAGCTTAGAACCCGGACTAGCGGGGGGTGGAGAGACCCAGTACTTC
j_gene: TRBJ2-3; d_gene: TRBD2; abundance: .; len: 17; v_gene: TRBV9; CDR3aa: CASSVDPSGVLLDTQYF; CDR3nt: TGTGCCAGCAGCGTAGACCCTAGCGGGGTATTATTGGATACGCAGTATTTT
j_gene: TRBJ2-2; d_gene: .; abundance: .; len: 15; v_gene: TRBV7-2; CDR3aa: CASSSTGGRAGELFF; CDR3nt: TGTGCCAGCAGCTCAACGGGGGGCCGAGCCGGGGAGCTGTTTTTT
j_gene: TRBJ1-4; d_gene: .; abundance: .; len: 15; v_gene: TRBV25-1; CDR3aa: CASSESGAGLEKLFF; CDR3nt: TGTGCCAGCAGTGAATCGGGGGCAGGGCTGGAAAAACTGTTTTTT
j_gene: TRBJ1-4; d_gene: .; abundance: .; len: 15; v_gene: TRBV30; CDR3aa: CAWTSRDISFEKLFF; CDR3nt: TGTGCCTGGACTTCCCGGGACATATCTTTTGAAAAACTGTTTTTT
j_gene: TRBJ2-3; d_gene: .; abundance: few; len: 14; v_gene: TRBV7-2; CDR3aa: CASTPMGITDTQYF; CDR3nt: TGTGCCAGCACCCCGATGGGGATCACAGATACGCAGTATTTT
j_gene: TRBJ1-6; d_gene: TRBD1; abundance: few; len: 16; v_gene: TRBV10-1; CDR3aa: CASRDAGTGGHSPLHF; CDR3nt: TGCGCCAGCAGAGACGCCGGGACAGGGGGTCATTCACCCCTCCACTTT
j_gene: TRBJ1-6; d_gene: .; abundance: few; len: 14; v_gene: TRBV20-1; CDR3aa: CSARDWSKNSPLHF; CDR3nt: TGCAGTGCTAGAGATTGGAGCAAAAATTCACCCCTCCACTTT
j_gene: TRBJ2-2; d_gene: TRBD2; abundance: .; len: 15; v_gene: TRBV2; CDR3aa: CASQGLAGGLGELFF; CDR3nt: TGTGCCAGCCAGGGACTAGCGGGGGGGCTAGGGGAGCTGTTTTTT
j_gene: TRBJ2-3; d_gene: TRBD1; abundance: .; len: 15; v_gene: TRBV28; CDR3aa: CASSLGQTSTDTQYF; CDR3nt: TGTGCCAGCAGTTTGGGACAGACTAGCACAGATACGCAGTATTTT
j_gene: TRBJ1-1; d_gene: TRBD1; abundance: .; len: 16; v_gene: TRBV3-1; CDR3aa: CASSRTPGTGGTEAFF; CDR3nt: TGTGCCAGCAGCCGAACCCCCGGGACAGGGGGGACTGAAGCTTTCTTT
j_gene: TRBJ2-3; d_gene: .; abundance: .; len: 13; v_gene: TRBV20-1; CDR3aa: CSATKDSTDTQYF; CDR3nt: TGCAGTGCTACGAAGGACAGCACAGATACGCAGTATTTT
j_gene: TRBJ2-7; d_gene: TRBD1; abundance: .; len: 14; v_gene: TRBV20-1; CDR3aa: CSARVTGASYEQYF; CDR3nt: TGCAGTGCTAGAGTAACAGGGGCCTCCTACGAGCAGTACTTC
j_gene: TRBJ2-2; d_gene: .; abundance: .; len: 14; v_gene: TRBV24-1; CDR3aa: CAASKNSNTGELFF; CDR3nt: TGTGCCGCAAGTAAAAACTCGAACACCGGGGAGCTGTTTTTT
j_gene: TRBJ1-1; d_gene: .; abundance: few; len: 14; v_gene: TRBV7-2; CDR3aa: CASTLSTGNTEAFF; CDR3nt: TGTGCCAGCACCCTATCGACGGGGAACACTGAAGCTTTCTTT
j_gene: TRBJ1-1; d_gene: .; abundance: .; len: 14; v_gene: TRBV20-1; CDR3aa: CSARARTVDTEAFF; CDR3nt: TGCAGTGCTAGAGCCCGGACAGTGGACACTGAAGCTTTCTTT
j_gene: TRBJ2-5; d_gene: .; abundance: once; len: 14; v_gene: TRBV12-3/TRBV12-4; CDR3aa: CASSLGTAKGTQYF; CDR3nt: TGTGCCAGCAGTTTAGGGACGGCCAAAGGGACCCAGTACTTC
j_gene: TRBJ1-5; d_gene: .; abundance: few; len: 16; v_gene: TRBV12-3/TRBV12-4; CDR3aa: CASSRGAGKSNQPQHF; CDR3nt: TGTGCCAGCAGTCGCGGCGCGGGGAAAAGCAATCAGCCCCAGCATTTT
j_gene: TRBJ1-2; d_gene: .; abundance: few; len: 13; v_gene: TRBV19; CDR3aa: CASSIRGNYGYTF; CDR3nt: TGTGCCAGTAGTATCCGGGGAAACTATGGCTACACCTTC
j_gene: TRBJ1-1; d_gene: .; abundance: .; len: 15; v_gene: TRBV5-1; CDR3aa: CASSFVGGGNTEAFF; CDR3nt: TGCGCCAGCAGCTTTGTGGGGGGTGGGAACACTGAAGCTTTCTTT
j_gene: TRBJ1-3; d_gene: TRBD1; abundance: .; len: 16; v_gene: TRBV12-3/TRBV12-4; CDR3aa: CASNDRAQFSGNTMYF; CDR3nt: TGTGCCAGCAACGACAGGGCCCAGTTCTCTGGAAACACCATGTATTTT
j_gene: TRBJ1-6; d_gene: .; abundance: few; len: 12; v_gene: TRBV6-4; CDR3aa: CASSDPGGPLHF; CDR3nt: TGTGCCAGCAGTGATCCCGGGGGACCCCTCCACTTT
j_gene: TRBJ1-2; d_gene: .; abundance: few; len: 15; v_gene: TRBV6-1; CDR3aa: CASSEVVQGPYGYTF; CDR3nt: TGTGCCAGCAGTGAAGTAGTTCAGGGGCCCTATGGCTACACCTTC
j_gene: TRBJ1-5; d_gene: .; abundance: .; len: 14; v_gene: TRBV5-5; CDR3aa: CASSSGGRNQPQHF; CDR3nt: TGTGCCAGCAGCTCGGGGGGGCGCAATCAGCCCCAGCATTTT
j_gene: TRBJ2-7; d_gene: TRBD2; abundance: few; len: 12; v_gene: TRBV2; CDR3aa: CASTSGGSEQYF; CDR3nt: TGTGCCAGCACCTCGGGAGGATCCGAGCAGTACTTC
j_gene: TRBJ1-6; d_gene: .; abundance: .; len: 14; v_gene: TRBV15; CDR3aa: CATRPGEYNSPLHF; CDR3nt: TGTGCCACCAGACCAGGAGAATATAATTCACCCCTCCACTTT
j_gene: TRBJ2-5; d_gene: TRBD2; abundance: .; len: 14; v_gene: TRBV20-1; CDR3aa: CSASLAGGRETQYF; CDR3nt: TGCAGTGCTAGTTTAGCGGGGGGGCGGGAGACCCAGTACTTC
j_gene: TRBJ1-5; d_gene: .; abundance: few; len: 14; v_gene: TRBV24-1; CDR3aa: CATSDYRGDQPQHF; CDR3nt: TGTGCCACCAGTGATTACCGGGGAGATCAGCCCCAGCATTTT
j_gene: TRBJ2-7; d_gene: .; abundance: .; len: 14; v_gene: TRBV20-1; CDR3aa: CSATRTGEAYEQYF; CDR3nt: TGCAGTGCTACGCGAACAGGGGAGGCCTACGAGCAGTACTTC
j_gene: TRBJ1-6; d_gene: .; abundance: few; len: 14; v_gene: TRBV15; CDR3aa: CATSRDGPHSPLHF; CDR3nt: TGTGCCACCAGCAGAGATGGGCCGCATTCACCCCTCCACTTT
j_gene: TRBJ2-7; d_gene: TRBD1; abundance: .; len: 16; v_gene: TRBV6-2/TRBV6-3; CDR3aa: CASRDTPGTGVYEQYF; CDR3nt: TGTGCCAGCAGGGACACACCGGGGACAGGAGTCTACGAGCAGTACTTC
j_gene: TRBJ1-1; d_gene: .; abundance: .; len: 13; v_gene: TRBV6-2/TRBV6-3; CDR3aa: CASSYGGYTEAFF; CDR3nt: TGTGCCAGCAGTTACGGGGGGTACACTGAAGCTTTCTTT
j_gene: TRBJ2-1; d_gene: TRBD2; abundance: few; len: 15; v_gene: TRBV11-2; CDR3aa: CASSFRGVGSDEQFF; CDR3nt: TGTGCCAGCAGCTTCCGGGGGGTGGGGAGCGATGAGCAGTTCTTC
j_gene: TRBJ2-2; d_gene: .; abundance: .; len: 15; v_gene: TRBV20-1; CDR3aa: CSATGTSKNTGELFF; CDR3nt: TGCAGTGCCACCGGTACTAGCAAGAACACCGGGGAGCTGTTTTTT
j_gene: TRBJ1-3; d_gene: .; abundance: .; len: 16; v_gene: TRBV19; CDR3aa: CASSSRTTGAGNTIYF; CDR3nt: TGTGCCAGTAGTTCCAGAACGACAGGAGCTGGAAACACCATATATTTT
j_gene: TRBJ1-5; d_gene: TRBD1; abundance: .; len: 14; v_gene: TRBV7-9; CDR3aa: CASSYGTGTQPQHF; CDR3nt: TGTGCCAGCAGCTACGGGACAGGGACTCAGCCCCAGCATTTT
j_gene: TRBJ2-1; d_gene: .; abundance: .; len: 17; v_gene: TRBV19; CDR3aa: CASSIDQGFRRYNEQFF; CDR3nt: TGTGCCAGTAGTATAGATCAAGGGTTTCGACGCTACAATGAGCAGTTCTTC
j_gene: TRBJ1-5; d_gene: .; abundance: .; len: 13; v_gene: TRBV18; CDR3aa: CASSPGGDQPQHF; CDR3nt: TGTGCCAGCTCACCCGGCGGGGACCAGCCCCAGCATTTT
j_gene: TRBJ2-2; d_gene: TRBD1; abundance: few; len: 16; v_gene: TRBV24-1; CDR3aa: CATSDSGQGNTGELFF; CDR3nt: TGTGCCACCAGTGATTCGGGACAGGGGAACACCGGGGAGCTGTTTTTT
j_gene: TRBJ1-2; d_gene: .; abundance: .; len: 14; v_gene: TRBV19; CDR3aa: CASSGQQANYGYTF; CDR3nt: TGTGCCAGTAGTGGACAACAGGCTAACTATGGCTACACCTTC
j_gene: TRBJ2-2; d_gene: .; abundance: .; len: 10; v_gene: TRBV10-3; CDR3aa: CATGNGELFF; CDR3nt: TGTGCCACCGGAAATGGGGAGCTGTTTTTT
j_gene: TRBJ1-3; d_gene: .; abundance: .; len: 13; v_gene: TRBV7-7; CDR3aa: CASSLGLGNTIYF; CDR3nt: TGTGCTAGCAGCTTGGGGCTTGGAAACACCATATATTTT